Listed here are 21 T cell receptor beta chains from one sample, sequenced in a study of shared clonotypes between healthy human individuals. Assay used: immunoSEQ multiplex PCR; TCRdb lists only in-frame clones, some missing. Here the sample spans about 2 million clones, approximately 94% being singletons. CD45RO negativity and positive selection for CCR7 defined naive CD8 cells, a population that excluded terminally differentiated effector memory CD45RA+ cells. Sequenced material: naive CD8+ T cells sorted from blood. These receptors came from a young man in good health.

The chain carries TRBV27 and TRBJ2-3; D perhaps matches TRBD1 (6 bases). The germline V and J ends were trimmed by 2 bases and 4 bases, with 16 bases remaining between them. Per germline, CDR1 MNHEY and CDR2 SMNVEV (reference sequence). CDR3 length equals 16 residues. Written as DNA, the CDR3 is TGTGCCAGCAGTTTACGAGAACTCAGGGGTCCAGATACGCAGTATTTT. As protein: CASSLRELRGPDTQYF.

The chain joins TRBV7-9 to TRBJ1-2; no clear D gene. V lost 5 bases, J lost 0 bases, and 16 bases lay in between. Looked up from germline, CDR1 is SEHNR and CDR2 is FQNEAQ (reference sequence). The CDR3 is 16 amino acids. The CDR3 sequence: CASSQQGLEANYGYTF. The CDR3, as DNA: TGTGCCAGCAGCCAGCAAGGACTTGAAGCTAACTATGGCTACACCTTC.

The rearrangement joins TRBV30 to TRBJ1-1; no reliable D call. CDR3 length equals 10 residues. V lost 6 bases and J 7 bases, leaving 9 bases between the germline ends. The germline V gene has CDR1 GTSNPN and CDR2 SVGIG (reference sequence). For the CDR3, the DNA is TGTGCCTGTGGATACCTTGAAGCTTTCTTT. Amino acids: CACGYLEAFF.

This sequence joins TRBV7-8 and TRBJ1-1; D is undetermined. Germline lookup yields CDR1 SGHVS and CDR2 FQNEAQ. The CDR3 is 19 amino acids. V lost 5 bases, J lost 0 bases, and 25 bases lay in between. CDR3 sequence reads: CASSPRMGGLALLNTEAFF. The CDR3 DNA reads as TGTGCCAGCAGCCCCCGGATGGGCGGGCTTGCGCTGTTGAACACTGAAGCTTTCTTT.

J is TRBJ2-7 and V is TRBV7-9, with 8 bases lining up with TRBD2. The germline V gene has CDR1 SEHNR and CDR2 FQNEAQ (reference sequence). With 5 bases clipped from V and 3 bases from J, the junction kept 9 bases outside the gene matches. The CDR3 is made up of 15 amino acids. The CDR3 DNA reads as TGTGCCAGCAGCCCCCGGGAGGGGGTACGCTACGAGCAGTACTTC. It codes for CASSPREGVRYEQYF.

This CDR3 is CASSPWVGYEQYF. CDR3 bases: TGTGCCAGCAGCCCGTGGGTGGGGTACGAGCAGTACTTC. The V gene is TRBV4-2, the J gene TRBJ2-7; no clear D gene. Deletions cut 4 bases from V and 4 bases from J, with 11 bases between. The length of the CDR3 is 13 residues. CDR1 and CDR2 (germline): LGHNA, YNFKEQ.

The rearrangement links TRBV7-6 to TRBJ2-5; the match to TRBD2 covers 9 bases. Germline lookup yields CDR1 SGHVS and CDR2 FNYEAQ. This CDR3 is 13 amino acids long. The V and J ends lost 3 bases and 4 bases, in that order; junction bases with no gene match: 0. The CDR3 here is CASSLTSGETQYF. CDR3 coding DNA: TGTGCCAGCAGCTTGACTAGCGGAGAGACCCAGTACTTC.

The rearrangement links TRBV4-1 to TRBJ2-2, with 7 bases lining up with TRBD2. The CDR3 runs to 16 residues. Germline CDR1 and CDR2: MGHRA and YSYEKL. J gave up 0 bases and V 4 bases, and 5 bases lay outside the gene matches. The CDR3, as DNA: TGCGCCAGCAGCCTTGAGCGGGGAACGAACACCGGGGAGCTGTTTTTT. As protein: CASSLERGTNTGELFF.

The rearrangement joins TRBV7-9 to TRBJ2-2, with 8 bases fitting TRBD2. Germline lookup yields CDR1 SEHNR and CDR2 FQNEAQ (reference sequence). V lost 4 bases and J lost 6; bases outside the gene matches: 10. The CDR3 covers 16 residues. CDR3 region: CASSSLDGGAAGELFF. CDR3 nucleotide sequence: TGTGCCAGCAGCTCCCTTGACGGGGGGGCCGCCGGGGAGCTGTTTTTT.

The gene calls are TRBV5-8 and TRBJ2-7; D is unclear. CDR1 is SGHTS, CDR2 YDEGEE, per germline. The V end was cut by 2 bases, the J end by 2 bases, with 11 bases between. This CDR3 region has 14 residues. The CDR3 loop reads CASSFIYQPYEQYF. The CDR3 bases are TGTGCCAGCAGCTTTATCTATCAGCCCTACGAGCAGTACTTC. Variable domain in full (rest from reference TRBV5-8 and TRBJ2-7): EAGVTQSPTHLIKTRGQQATLRCSPISGHTSVYWYQQALGLGLQFLLWYDEGEERNRGNFPPRFSGRQFPNYSSELNVNALELEDSALYLCASSFIYQPYEQYFGPGTRLTVT.

In its sample, this clone was seen once. The chain links TRBV27 to TRBJ2-7; D is perhaps TRBD1 or TRBD2 (6 bases each). Trimming cost V 6 bases and J 6 bases, with 18 bases left between them. This CDR3 has 14 amino acids. Per the germline V gene, CDR1 is MNHEY and CDR2 is SMNVEV (reference sequence). The CDR3 sequence: CASRIQGGRPEQYF. For the CDR3, the DNA is TGTGCCAGCAGGATACAGGGAGGTCGCCCCGAGCAGTACTTC.

This sequence joins TRBV11-2 and TRBJ2-5; tentative D call: TRBD2 (6 bases). CDR1 is SGHAT and CDR2 is FQNNGV in the germline V gene. V shed 3 bases and J shed 2 bases, with 16 bases lying between them. CDR3 length: 16 residues. CDR3 nucleotides: TGTGCCAGCAGCTTTTCCAGGACTAATTTTCAAGAGACCCAGTACTTC. Amino acid sequence: CASSFSRTNFQETQYF.

This clone has a single count. The chain links TRBV4-1 to TRBJ2-7, with TRBD1 as a possible D gene (6 bases). The V end lost 0 bases, the J end lost 10 bases, and 16 bases lay between the germline ends. The CDR3 has 14 residues. Germline V lookup: CDR1 MGHRA, CDR2 YSYEKL. The DNA of the CDR3 is TGCGCCAGCAGCCAAGAATCAGGGGTCGATATCCAGTACTTC. Its translation: CASSQESGVDIQYF.

V usage is TRBV27 and J usage is TRBJ2-7; D possibly matches TRBD1 or TRBD2 (5 bases each). V shed 5 bases and J shed 2 bases, with 16 bases lying between them. The germline V gene has CDR1 MNHEY and CDR2 SMNVEV (reference sequence). This CDR3 is 15 amino acids long. CDR3 DNA: TGTGCCAGCAGTCCCACCATGTGGGGACCCTACGAGCAGTACTTC. The encoded protein is CASSPTMWGPYEQYF.

V and J are TRBV5-1 and TRBJ2-1; 8 positions match TRBD2. CDR1 and CDR2 (germline): SGHRS, YFSETQ. V gave up 0 bases and J gave up 5 bases; unmatched junction bases: 7. This CDR3 has 16 amino acids. For the CDR3, the DNA is TGCGCCAGCAGCTTGGCTACAAGCGGGGGACACAATGAGCAGTTCTTC. Its translation: CASSLATSGGHNEQFF. Filled out from reference TRBV5-1 and TRBJ2-1, the complete variable domain reads KAGVTQTPRYLIKTRGQQVTLSCSPISGHRSVSWYQQTPGQGLQFLFEYFSETQRNKGNFPGRFSGRQFSNSRSEMNVSTLELGDSALYLCASSLATSGGHNEQFFGPGTRLTVL.

As to this clone: The sample contains more than one DNA sequence encoding this CDR3. The chain combines TRBV4-3 with TRBJ1-5; D perhaps matches TRBD1 (6 bases). Germline V CDR1 and CDR2: LGHNA, YSLEER. The CDR3 sequence is 14 residues long. The V end lost 0 bases, the J end lost 4 bases, and 7 bases lay between the germline ends. This chain's CDR3 is CASSQDRGNQPQHF. CDR3 coding DNA: TGCGCCAGCAGCCAAGACAGGGGTAATCAGCCCCAGCATTTT.

V gene TRBV6-6 combines with J gene TRBJ1-2, with unresolved D. Per the germline V gene, CDR1 is MNHNY and CDR2 is SVGAGI (reference sequence). CDR3 length equals 13 residues. V was pared by 0 bases and J by 8 bases, with 10 bases between. The CDR3 DNA sequence: TGTGCCAGCAGTTACTCGCGAGGTGAGGGCTACACCTTC. Translating gives CASSYSRGEGYTF.

The chain combines TRBV7-2 with TRBJ2-7; D is perhaps TRBD2 (5 bases). Trimming stripped 0 bases from V and 6 bases from J, with 15 bases between. CDR3 size: 15 residues. CDR1 SGHTA and CDR2 FQGNSA come from the germline V gene. The CDR3, as DNA: TGTGCCAGCAGCTTAGCAGAGTCCTTTGAGGGCGAGCAGTACTTC. This codes for CASSLAESFEGEQYF.

The chain carries TRBV10-2 and TRBJ2-7, with D possibly matching TRBD1 (6 bases). Germline-derived CDR1 and CDR2 are WSHSY and SAAADI. The CDR3 is 15 amino acids. Trimming pared 3 bases from V and 4 bases from J, leaving 16 bases between. The CDR3 protein is CASSEHPGTQYEQYF. The CDR3 coding sequence is TGCGCCAGCAGTGAACACCCCGGGACACAGTACGAGCAGTACTTC.

V gene TRBV27 combines with J gene TRBJ2-1; D may be TRBD2 (6 bases). The CDR3 totals 15 residues. Trimming cost V 6 bases and J 0 bases, with 12 bases left between them. From germline, CDR1 is MNHEY and CDR2 SMNVEV (reference sequence). For the CDR3, the DNA is TGTGCCAGCAGATCCGGGACTCACTCCTACAATGAGCAGTTCTTC. This gives the protein CASRSGTHSYNEQFF.

The chain uses TRBV4-3 and TRBJ2-3; 9 bases fit TRBD2. The V gene's germline CDR1 is LGHNA and CDR2 YSLEER. The junction had 6 bases not matched to a gene; V was cut back by 0 bases and J by 2 bases. The CDR3 covers 17 residues. CDR3 residues: CASSQERRLADTDTQYF. The CDR3 DNA sequence: TGCGCCAGCAGCCAAGAACGGAGACTAGCGGACACAGATACGCAGTATTTT.